One sample yielded the 18 T cell receptor beta chains listed below, sequenced in a study of persistence of HIV-infected CD4 T cells. The libraries were made with immunoSEQ version 4 in survey mode. Measured with immunoSEQ multiplex PCR; TCRdb has only the in-frame clones, and not every one. This sample yields tens of thousands of clones, of which 82% are seen a single time; 5% to 7% belongs to the top ten. For these receptors, no antigen is known. Stimulation used 7.5 to 10 ug/mL lysate from CMV-infected fibroblasts. CD40L/CD69 double-negative CD45RO-high memory CD4+ T cells were collected. Sequences were derived from CD4+ T cells sorted from PBMCs after 18-hour stimulation, sampled from a patient who received antiretroviral therapy. Receptor source: an adult woman with HIV who was CMV-seropositive.

The gene calls are TRBV4-3 and TRBJ2-1; TRBD1 matches 8 bases. The CDR3 has 14 amino acids. V shed 5 bases, J shed 10 bases, and the junction held 10 bases outside the gene matches. Germline CDR1 and CDR2: LGHNA and YSLEER. The CDR3 loop reads CASSFQVGTGEQFF. CDR3 nucleotides: TGCGCCAGCAGCTTCCAGGTCGGGACAGGAGAGCAGTTCTTC.

This clone was counted once. The chain joins TRBV6-5 to TRBJ1-1, with D maybe TRBD1 (5 bases). The CDR3 has 13 residues. The germline gives CDR1 MNHEY, CDR2 SVGAGI. V lost 6 bases to trimming and J lost 6 bases, with 14 bases between them. In DNA, the CDR3 is TGTGCCAGCAGGGAGCGGGGACGGGCTGAAGCTTTCTTT. It is translated as CASRERGRAEAFF.

V usage is TRBV7-8 and J usage is TRBJ1-5; D may be TRBD1 (6 bases). Germline lookup yields CDR1 SGHVS and CDR2 FQNEAQ. The CDR3 is made up of 18 amino acids. Trimming pared 5 bases from V and 2 bases from J, leaving 22 bases between. The CDR3 region has the DNA TGTGCCAGCAGCCTCGGCGTTATACAGGGATACGGCAATCAGCCCCAGCATTTT. This gives the protein CASSLGVIQGYGNQPQHF. The variable domain in full, completed from reference TRBV7-8 and TRBJ1-5, reads GAGVSQSPRYKVAKRGQDVALRCDPISGHVSLFWYQQALGQGPEFLTYFQNEAQLDKSGLPSDRFFAERPEGSVSTLKIQRTQQEDSAVYLCASSLGVIQGYGNQPQHFGDGTRLSIL.

The chain combines TRBV10-1 with TRBJ2-7, with D tentatively TRBD1 (5 bases). V shed 0 bases and J shed 4 bases, with 13 bases lying between them. Germline CDR1 is WNHNN and CDR2 is SYGVQD (reference sequence). The CDR3 length is 15 residues. The CDR3 protein is CASSESWQGRYEQYF. The CDR3 DNA sequence: TGCGCCAGCAGTGAGTCGTGGCAGGGTAGGTACGAGCAGTACTTC.

The chain has TRBV27 and TRBJ2-7, with D possibly matching TRBD2 (6 bases). Germline CDR1 reads MNHEY; CDR2 reads SMNVEV (reference sequence). V lost 6 bases and J 3 bases, leaving 15 bases between the germline ends. This CDR3 spans 14 amino acids. Here the CDR3 reads CASRVAGTSYEQYF. CDR3 DNA sequence: TGTGCCAGCAGGGTGGCGGGGACGAGCTACGAGCAGTACTTC.

CDR3 coding DNA: TGTGCCAGCTCACCCTCCTCCACCAGTCAGAATCAGCCCCAGCATTTT. Translating it yields CASSPSSTSQNQPQHF. The rearrangement uses TRBV18 and TRBJ1-5; no firm D call. Germline CDR1 KGHSH, CDR2 LQKENI. This CDR3 comprises 16 residues. The V end was cut by 3 bases, the J end by 4 bases, with 16 bases between. Full variable domain (rest looked up from reference TRBV18 and TRBJ1-5): NAGVMQNPRHLVRRRGQEARLRCSPMKGHSHVYWYRQLPEEGLKFMVYLQKENIIDESGMPKERFSAEFPKEGPSILRIQQVVRGDSAAYFCASSPSSTSQNQPQHFGDGTRLSIL.

The rearrangement joins TRBV5-1 to TRBJ2-7; perhaps TRBD1 as D (5 bases). V shed 1 base and J shed 6 bases, with 8 bases lying between them. The germline CDR1 and CDR2 sequences are SGHRS and YFSETQ. This CDR3 is 12 amino acids long. In DNA form, the CDR3 reads TGCGCCAGCAGCTTGCAGGGAACCGAGCAGTACTTC. The encoded protein is CASSLQGTEQYF.

The chain links TRBV7-2 to TRBJ2-3; 7 positions agree with TRBD2. J gave up 5 bases and V 5 bases, and 7 bases lay outside the gene matches. The CDR3 loop spans 14 amino acids. CDR1 and CDR2 from the germline V gene are SGHTA and FQGNSA. The CDR3 region has the DNA TGTGCCAGCAGCCGCGGACTAGTGAGAGATACGCAGTATTTT. It translates to CASSRGLVRDTQYF.

This chain joins TRBV7-9 and TRBJ1-2; no clear D gene. The CDR3 has 13 residues. Germline lookup yields CDR1 SEHNR and CDR2 FQNEAQ (reference sequence). V gave up 6 bases and J gave up 2 bases, with 10 bases separating them. CDR3 DNA: TGTGCCAGCAGTCCTCTTTTAAACTATGGCTACACCTTC. Translating it yields CASSPLLNYGYTF.

This sequence joins TRBV28 and TRBJ2-5; 7 bases map to TRBD2. CDR1 is MDHEN, CDR2 SYDVKM, per germline. This CDR3 region has 13 residues. V shed 5 bases and J 2 bases; nucleotides not matched to a gene: 2. The CDR3 here is CASSTSVQETQYF. The CDR3 DNA sequence: TGTGCCAGCAGTACTAGCGTTCAAGAGACCCAGTACTTC.

This chain connects TRBV5-6 to TRBJ2-2; weak D call: TRBD1 (5 bases). The CDR3 loop spans 13 amino acids. Trimming took off 5 bases at V and 7 bases at J, with 12 bases between the two ends. CDR1 is SGHDT and CDR2 is YYEEEE in the germline V gene. The CDR3 DNA is TGTGCCAGCAGACTACAGGATTTCGGGGAGCTGTTTTTT. This gives the protein CASRLQDFGELFF.

This clone was found a few times. V usage is TRBV7-6 and J usage is TRBJ2-2; D is unresolved. CDR1 and CDR2 (germline): SGHVS, FNYEAQ. This CDR3 has 15 residues. V lost 5 bases, J lost 4 bases, and 14 bases lay in between. Here the CDR3 reads CASSGRGASTGELFF. The CDR3 DNA sequence: TGTGCCAGCAGCGGGCGTGGAGCGAGCACCGGGGAGCTGTTTTTT.

The chain employs TRBV5-4 and TRBJ1-1; tentative D call: TRBD1 (5 bases). CDR3 length equals 15 residues. V was cut by 0 bases and J by 3 bases, with 12 bases left in between. Germline V gene lookup returns CDR1 SGHNT and CDR2 YYREEE (reference sequence). The CDR3: CASSLVTVRYTEAFF. In DNA, the CDR3 is TGTGCCAGCAGCTTGGTGACAGTTAGGTACACTGAAGCTTTCTTT.

This chain links TRBV2 with TRBJ2-7; TRBD1 matches at 10 bases. The germline V gene encodes CDR1 SNHLY and CDR2 FYNNEI. The junction had 7 bases not matched to a gene; V was cut back by 8 bases and J by 3 bases. The CDR3 covers 14 residues. The chain's CDR3 is CASEGGQGIYEQYF. The DNA for the CDR3 is TGTGCCAGCGAGGGGGGACAGGGGATCTACGAGCAGTACTTC.

The chain uses TRBV9 and TRBJ2-1; TRBD2 might be the D (6 bases). This CDR3 spans 15 amino acids. The V and J ends lost 2 bases and 5 bases respectively, with 14 bases between them. CDR1 is SGDLS, CDR2 YYNGEE, per germline. DNA of the CDR3: TGTGCCAGCAGCGTTGGCGGGAACGGAAACAATGAGCAGTTCTTC. Translation gives CASSVGGNGNNEQFF.

This clone was seen only a few times. Distinct nucleotide sequences in the sample also encode this CDR3. This sequence joins TRBV7-3 and TRBJ1-1; D gene unclear. Trimming stripped 0 bases from V and 1 base from J, with 9 bases between. Germline loops: CDR1 SGHTA, CDR2 FQGTGA. The CDR3 sequence is 15 residues long. The CDR3 here is CASSLTAGGNTEAFF. In DNA form, the CDR3 reads TGTGCCAGCAGCTTAACGGCGGGCGGGAACACTGAAGCTTTCTTT.

V is TRBV5-1 and J is TRBJ2-5; 8 nucleotides align to TRBD2. Germline CDR1 and CDR2: SGHRS and YFSETQ. This CDR3 is built from 16 residues. Trimming at V came to 6 bases and at J to 5 bases, leaving 15 bases not matched to a gene. CDR3 nucleotides: TGCGCCAGCAACCTAAGAGCGGGGGCCGTCGGGGAGACCCAGTACTTC. Translating gives CASNLRAGAVGETQYF.

This clone has only a few counts. The rearrangement links TRBV19 to TRBJ1-1, with D hard to call. The CDR3 totals 12 residues. Germline CDR1 is LNHDA and CDR2 is SQIVND (reference sequence). Trimming shortened V by 2 bases and J by 11 bases, and 12 bases separated the two germline ends. DNA for the CDR3: TGTGCCAGTAGTATAAGTTTTGGGGAGGCTTTCTTT. Its protein is CASSISFGEAFF.